A selection of T cell receptor beta chains follows, all from one sample in a study of spatial heterogeneity in lung cancer. TCRdb independently ran MiXCR on the 5' RACE reads; one entry per CDR3 protein. Here the sample spans a few thousand distinct CDR3 sequences, about a sixth being singletons. Sequenced material: PBMCs, taken at surgery. These receptors came from a male donor with early-stage non-small cell lung cancer. CDR3s include the opening cysteine and the closing phenylalanine or tryptophan. A D gene is named only where the DNA matches it firmly. Rows give clone size only sometimes, using once, few, many, or a class for an expanded clone.

d_call,cdr3_length,v_call,clone_size,j_call,cdr3_nt,cdr3_aa
NA,14,TRBV18,many,TRBJ2-2,TGTGCCAGCTCACCTCTACCGTCCACCGGGGAGCTGTTTTTT,CASSPLPSTGELFF
TRBD1,15,TRBV6-2/TRBV6-3,many,TRBJ2-1,TGTGCCAGCAATACCTTTACAGGGGTCAGGAATGAGCAGTTCTTC,CASNTFTGVRNEQFF
NA,15,TRBV5-6,NA,TRBJ2-7,TGTGCCAGCAGCTTACAGGGACAAGGGGGCTACGAGCAGTACTTC,CASSLQGQGGYEQYF
TRBD2,24,TRBV28,many,TRBJ2-3,TGTGCCAGCAATGCTATCGTTTTCGCCCCCCTCGGGACTAGCGGGACCACCAGCACAGATACGCAGTATTTT,CASNAIVFAPLGTSGTTSTDTQYF
TRBD1,14,TRBV11-2,NA,TRBJ2-7,TGTGCCAGCAGCATTGGACAGGGCTCCTACGAGCAGTACTTC,CASSIGQGSYEQYF
NA,14,TRBV15,NA,TRBJ1-4,TGTGCCACCAGCAGGGGAGGGGAAGGGGAAAAACTGTTTTTT,CATSRGGEGEKLFF
NA,17,TRBV7-2,NA,TRBJ1-4,TGTGCCAGCAGCTTAGTTTACACCGGCCTTGGAAGGGAAAAACTGTTTTTT,CASSLVYTGLGREKLFF
NA,13,TRBV19,NA,TRBJ2-5,TGTGCCAGTAGTGTGGACATTCAAGAGACCCAGTACTTC,CASSVDIQETQYF
NA,12,TRBV12-5,few,TRBJ2-1,TGTGCTAGTGGTTTGGTAACCTATGAGCAGTTCTTC,CASGLVTYEQFF
NA,17,TRBV6-6,many,TRBJ2-1,TGTGCCAGCAGTTACCCCCCTTACGGGGGAACCTACAATGAGCAGTTCTTC,CASSYPPYGGTYNEQFF
TRBD1,16,TRBV20-1,few,TRBJ1-3,TGCAGTGCTCCACGGACAGGGGACTTCTCTGGAAACACCATATATTTT,CSAPRTGDFSGNTIYF
TRBD2,16,TRBV12-3/TRBV12-4,many,TRBJ2-1,TGTGCCAGCAGTTTACCCGCTAGCGGGAGTGTGGATGAGCAGTTCTTC,CASSLPASGSVDEQFF
NA,11,TRBV27,medium-sized,TRBJ2-7,TGTGCCAGCGGTGGCATCAACGAGCAGTACTTC,CASGGINEQYF
TRBD2,15,TRBV29-1,many,TRBJ2-7,TGCAGCGCGGGGACTAGCGGGAGTTTTGCCTACGAGCAGTACTTC,CSAGTSGSFAYEQYF
NA,10,TRBV29-1,many,TRBJ2-5,TGCAGCGTTGAGGGAGAGACCCAGTACTTC,CSVEGETQYF
NA,13,TRBV5-5,many,TRBJ2-7,TGTGCCAGCAGTCGGACGAGCTCCTACGAGCAGTACTTC,CASSRTSSYEQYF
NA,15,TRBV20-1,NA,TRBJ1-1,TGCAGTGCTAGAGATTTGACAGAAGGGAACACTGAAGCTTTCTTT,CSARDLTEGNTEAFF
NA,16,TRBV19,many,TRBJ2-1,TGTGCCAGTAGTATACCAGCGGGCCTCGGTCTGAATGAGCAGTTCTTC,CASSIPAGLGLNEQFF
TRBD1,16,TRBV19,many,TRBJ1-5,TGTGCCAGTACCTTCTGGACAGGGAGGAAGGATCAGCCCCAGCATTTT,CASTFWTGRKDQPQHF
NA,13,TRBV11-2,few,TRBJ2-1,TGTGCCAGCAGCGCAGACAGGCACAATGAGCAGTTCTTC,CASSADRHNEQFF
NA,14,TRBV11-2,many,TRBJ2-1,TGTGCCAGCAGCTTAGGACTAGAGGTCAATGAGCAGTTCTTC,CASSLGLEVNEQFF
NA,16,TRBV4-1,NA,TRBJ2-7,TGCGCCAGCAGCCAGGAACCCGGGACGGAGAACTACGAGCAGTACTTC,CASSQEPGTENYEQYF
NA,17,TRBV7-8,medium-sized,TRBJ2-2,TGTGCCAGCAGCTTAGGGTTGCGGGAAAGAAACACCGGGGAGCTGTTTTTT,CASSLGLRERNTGELFF
NA,13,TRBV7-7,few,TRBJ2-5,TGTGCTAGCAGCTTAGTAGGGGAAGAGACCCAGTACTTC,CASSLVGEETQYF
TRBD2,19,TRBV24-1,many,TRBJ2-1,TGTGCCACCAGTGATCTCCCGTCGAAGGGGACTAGCGGGACCCATGAGCAGTTCTTC,CATSDLPSKGTSGTHEQFF
TRBD2,13,TRBV6-5,NA,TRBJ2-3,TGTGCCAGCAGTACTAGCGGGGGAAATACGCAGTATTTT,CASSTSGGNTQYF
NA,12,TRBV29-1,many,TRBJ1-1,TGCAGCGTTGTTCAGGGAGTCCCTGAAGCTTTCTTT,CSVVQGVPEAFF
TRBD2,16,TRBV28,medium-sized,TRBJ2-3,TGTGCCAGCAGTACCCTAGCGGGAGGGTACACAGATACGCAGTATTTT,CASSTLAGGYTDTQYF
TRBD2,15,TRBV29-1,many,TRBJ2-7,TGCAGCGTGAGGACTAGCGGGAGGGCCCAATACGAGCAGTACTTC,CSVRTSGRAQYEQYF
TRBD1,15,TRBV6-5,few,TRBJ1-6,TGTGCCAGCAGTTACCTTACAGGGGGCCAATCACCCCTCCACTTT,CASSYLTGGQSPLHF
TRBD2,15,TRBV28,NA,TRBJ2-5,TGTGCCAGCAGACCACTAGCGGGGGGAGCTGGGACCCAGTACTTC,CASRPLAGGAGTQYF
TRBD2,14,TRBV11-2,many,TRBJ2-1,TGTGCCAGCAGCCGGACTAGCGGGGACAATGAGCAGTTCTTC,CASSRTSGDNEQFF
NA,13,TRBV20-1,many,TRBJ2-3,TGCAGTGCGCAAAGACCGAGCACAGATACGCAGTATTTT,CSAQRPSTDTQYF
NA,16,TRBV23-1,NA,TRBJ2-7,TGCGCCAGCAGTCAAGCGGGACCGCGGATTCGCTACGAGCAGTACTTC,CASSQAGPRIRYEQYF
NA,15,TRBV9,medium-sized,TRBJ2-5,TGTGCCAGCAGCGCCTTCGATCGCACCACCGAGACCCAGTACTTC,CASSAFDRTTETQYF
NA,14,TRBV7-8,many,TRBJ2-1,TGTGCCAGCTGCTCCTCCGACCTTTACAATGAGCAGTTCTTC,CASCSSDLYNEQFF
NA,15,TRBV28,many,TRBJ2-6,TGTGCCAGCAGTGGCTCGCTTTCTGGGGCCAACGTCCTGACTTTC,CASSGSLSGANVLTF
NA,14,TRBV29-1,many,TRBJ2-2,TGCAGCGCCCCCCGGGACACCAACACCGGGGAGCTGTTTTTT,CSAPRDTNTGELFF
TRBD1,12,TRBV20-1,many,TRBJ1-2,TGCAGTGCTACCCAGGGGGCGGATGGCTACACCTTC,CSATQGADGYTF
NA,14,TRBV19,large,TRBJ2-4,TGTGCCAGTAGTCAACAGGGTGGGGGAAACATTCAGTACTTC,CASSQQGGGNIQYF
NA,13,TRBV6-2/TRBV6-3,many,TRBJ2-7,TGTGCCAGCCAGGTGGATTTGGGCTACGAGCAGTACTTC,CASQVDLGYEQYF
NA,13,TRBV11-3,many,TRBJ2-7,TGTGCCAGCAGCTTAGATAGTGGCTACGAGCAGTACTTC,CASSLDSGYEQYF
NA,13,TRBV27,few,TRBJ1-4,TGTGCCAGCAGTTTCGGGGGGAATGAAAAACTGTTTTTT,CASSFGGNEKLFF